The 22 T cell receptor beta chains below come from one sample, sequenced in a study of T cells in Graves' hyperthyroidism and ophthalmopathy. The TCR beta CDR3 regions underwent amplification using RNA transcripts as the source. A first-round RT-PCR of the TCR CDR3 used the HTBI primer set. TCRdb re-called the multiplex PCR reads through MiXCR, storing one row per CDR3 protein. The sample lists about 580,000 distinct CDR3 sequences, over 11% occurring once. Sequencing input: blood. The origin of the receptors is a woman between 25 and 40 years old with Graves' hyperthyroidism that later progressed to Graves' ophthalmopathy.

This clonotype was picked up many times. The chain has TRBV5-1 and TRBJ2-7; maybe TRBD1 (6 bases). Per germline, CDR1 SGHRS and CDR2 YFSETQ. V dropped 0 bases and J dropped 2 bases, with 6 bases sitting between them. The CDR3 sequence is 13 residues long. Written as DNA, the CDR3 is TGCGCCAGCAGCTTGGACAGGGCCTACGAGCAGTACTTC. Its protein is CASSLDRAYEQYF.

This clonotype was detected many times. V is TRBV24-1 and J is TRBJ2-3; D may be TRBD2 (5 bases). V dropped 6 bases and J dropped 6 bases, with 9 bases sitting between them. The CDR3 loop spans 12 amino acids. Germline CDR1 and CDR2: KGHDR and SFDVKD. The CDR3 sequence is CATSRGPDTQYF. The CDR3 DNA follows: TGTGCCACCAGTCGAGGGCCGGATACGCAGTATTTT.

This clonotype was counted many times. V usage is TRBV28 and J usage is TRBJ1-4; D is uncertain. Germline values: CDR1 MDHEN, CDR2 SYDVKM. V lost 8 bases and J lost 3, with 10 bases in between. The CDR3 extends over 13 amino acids. The CDR3 DNA sequence: TGTGCCAGCCTTACAAGGGCTAATGAAAAACTGTTTTTT. Residues: CASLTRANEKLFF.

There are a few counts of this clonotype. The CDR3 spells CASSVGTEGNTIYF. CDR3 DNA: TGTGCCAGCAGCGTAGGGACCGAGGGAAACACCATATATTTT. This chain joins TRBV9 and TRBJ1-3; unclear D gene. The CDR3 runs to 14 residues. Germline assignment: CDR1 SGDLS and CDR2 YYNGEE. The V gene lost 0 bases and the J gene lost 4 bases, with 8 bases spanning the gap.

This clonotype was observed at least ten times. The V gene is TRBV6-7, the J gene TRBJ2-3; TRBD2 matches 8 bases. TRBV6-7 is labeled an ORF, and its function is uncertain. The CDR3 contains 16 residues. J was trimmed by 0 bases and V by 4 bases; bases with no gene match: 6. The CDR3: CASSSSAGASTDTQYF. CDR3 DNA sequence: TGTGCCAGCAGTTCGTCAGCGGGAGCAAGCACAGATACGCAGTATTTT.

A few counts support this clonotype. The rearrangement links TRBV14 to TRBJ1-1; D is ambiguous. The V gene lost 5 bases and the J gene lost 5 bases, with 15 bases spanning the gap. There are 14 residues in the CDR3. Per germline, CDR1 SGHDN and CDR2 FVKESK. For the CDR3, the DNA is TGTGCCAGCAGCTACCATTACGGGAGTACTGAAGCTTTCTTT. As protein: CASSYHYGSTEAFF.

The chain combines TRBV18 with TRBJ2-2; 11 nucleotides agree with TRBD1. J gave up 3 bases and V 3 bases, and 3 bases lay outside the gene matches. The CDR3 has 16 amino acids. The germline V gene has CDR1 KGHSH and CDR2 LQKENI. In nucleotides, the CDR3 is TGTGCCAGCTCACCCCGGGACAGGGGGGACACCGGGGAGCTGTTTTTT. Translated, it gives CASSPRDRGDTGELFF.

In this sample, this clonotype turned up a few times. The chain uses TRBV7-2 and TRBJ2-1, with 8 bases matching TRBD2. The CDR3 runs to 15 residues. V dropped 3 bases and J dropped 7; count of bases not matched to a gene: 8. Germline values: CDR1 SGHTA, CDR2 FQGNSA. CDR3 DNA sequence: TGTGCCAGCAGCTTTTCGGCGGGAGGAACGAATGAGCAGTTCTTC. Protein: CASSFSAGGTNEQFF. Supplemented by reference TRBV7-2 and TRBJ2-1, the full variable domain reads GAGVSQSPSNKVTEKGKDVELRCDPISGHTALYWYRQSLGQGLEFLIYFQGNSAPDKSGLPSDRFSAERTGGSVSTLTIQRTQQEDSAVYLCASSFSAGGTNEQFFGPGTRLTVL.

CDR3 in amino acids: CASSPRGGLAGEQFF. The CDR3 bases are TGTGCCAGCAGCCCTAGGGGGGGACTAGCGGGTGAGCAGTTCTTC. The chain links TRBV12-3 or TRBV12-4 to TRBJ2-1; 12 positions match TRBD2. V was clipped by 6 bases and J by 9 bases; unmatched bases: 9. There are 15 residues in the CDR3.

The chain has TRBV7-9 and TRBJ2-7; the D is unclear. The CDR3 is made up of 10 amino acids. Trimming removed 9 bases from V and 5 bases from J, with 8 bases in between. Germline V lookup: CDR1 SEHNR, CDR2 FQNEAQ (reference sequence). The CDR3, as DNA: TGTGCCAGTAGCCGCGACGAGCAGTACTTC. This encodes CASSRDEQYF.

This clonotype was observed a few times. V usage is TRBV20-1 and J usage is TRBJ2-5, with a possible D match to TRBD2 (7 bases). The CDR3 contains 16 residues. CDR1 is DFQATT, CDR2 SNEGSKA, per germline (reference sequence). The germline V and J ends were trimmed by 6 bases and 5 bases, with 25 bases remaining between them. As DNA, the CDR3 is TGCAGTGCAGCAGGGGAGGCGGGGGTCCCGGGGGAGACCCAGTACTTC. Its protein product is CSAAGEAGVPGETQYF.

Only a few counts were recorded for this clonotype. For the CDR3, the DNA is TGTGCCTGGAGGGGCGGGAGGAAATACAATGAGCAGTTCTTC. Its protein product is CAWRGGRKYNEQFF. The chain employs TRBV30 and TRBJ2-1; 8 nucleotides line up with TRBD2. CDR3 length: 14 residues. V shed 3 bases and J 4 bases; nucleotides not matched to a gene: 5. Germline V gene sequence: CDR1 GTSNPN, CDR2 SVGIG (reference sequence). Full variable domain (missing parts from reference TRBV30 and TRBJ2-1): SQTIHQWPATLVQPVGSPLSLECTVEGTSNPNLYWYRQAAGRGLQLLFYSVGIGQISSEVPQNLSASRPQDRQFILSSKKLLLSDSGFYLCAWRGGRKYNEQFFGPGTRLTVL.

Only a few counts were recorded for this clonotype. V is TRBV12-3 or TRBV12-4 and J is TRBJ2-7; maybe TRBD2 (6 bases). Trimming cost V 3 bases and J 2 bases, with 14 bases left between them. The CDR3 length is 15 residues. Written as DNA, the CDR3 is TGTGCCAGCAGTTTGAGGGACTCATCTCCCTACGAGCAGTACTTC. It encodes CASSLRDSSPYEQYF.

This clonotype has at least ten counts. The genes are TRBV12-3 or TRBV12-4 and TRBJ1-6, with a possible D match to TRBD1 (6 bases). The ends were cut back, 6 bases at V and 3 bases at J, with 21 bases in the middle. The CDR3 spans 18 residues. The CDR3 region is CASRTTGRGRGYNSPLHF. The CDR3 coding sequence is TGTGCCAGCAGAACAACGGGCAGGGGAAGAGGCTATAATTCACCCCTCCACTTT.

The V call is TRBV4-1, the J call TRBJ2-1; 7 nucleotides match TRBD1. The V gene's germline CDR1 is MGHRA and CDR2 YSYEKL. V dropped 4 bases and J dropped 8; count of bases not matched to a gene: 5. CDR3 length: 13 amino acids. This CDR3 is CASSPRDSYEQFF. The CDR3 DNA is TGCGCCAGCAGCCCCCGGGACAGTTATGAGCAGTTCTTC.

As concerns this clonotype: A much larger clone is a single base away; this may be a read error. The chain joins TRBV2 to TRBJ1-2; no reliable D call. Germline lookup yields CDR1 SNHLY and CDR2 FYNNEI. Trimming removed 8 bases from V and 4 bases from J, with 14 bases in between. CDR3 length: 13 amino acids. This chain's CDR3 is CASAPRTAYGYTF. The CDR3 DNA follows: TGTGCCAGCGCCCCGCGGACTGCCTATGGCTACACCTTC.

This chain links TRBV5-1 with TRBJ2-7; weak D call: TRBD2 (5 bases). The germline V gene encodes CDR1 SGHRS and CDR2 YFSETQ. V lost 4 bases to trimming and J lost 3 bases, with 14 bases between them. This CDR3 region has 14 residues. CDR3 protein: CASSKGQEDYEQYF. The CDR3 DNA follows: TGCGCCAGCAGCAAGGGTCAGGAGGACTACGAGCAGTACTTC.

This clonotype has a count of ten or more. The chain recombines TRBV5-1 with TRBJ1-1; D perhaps matches TRBD1 (6 bases). The CDR3 spans 17 residues. Germline loops: CDR1 SGHRS, CDR2 YFSETQ. Trimming pared 2 bases from V and 1 base from J, leaving 18 bases between. The CDR3 region has the DNA TGCGCCAGCAGCTTTCTTATAGGGGGGCTCGCGAACACTGAAGCTTTCTTT. Translation: CASSFLIGGLANTEAFF.

This clonotype was observed many times. The V call is TRBV7-3, the J call TRBJ2-3, with 9 nucleotides matching TRBD1. The CDR3 length is 14 residues. The V gene end was trimmed by 5 bases and the J gene end by 5 bases; junction bases not matched to a gene: 5. Per the germline V gene, CDR1 is SGHTA and CDR2 is FQGTGA. CDR3 residues: CASSPRTGVDTQYF. In DNA form, the CDR3 reads TGTGCCAGCAGCCCCAGGACAGGGGTAGATACGCAGTATTTT. The complete variable domain, with remaining parts taken from reference TRBV7-3 and TRBJ2-3, reads GAGVSQTPSNKVTEKGKYVELRCDPISGHTALYWYRQSLGQGPEFLIYFQGTGAADDSGLPNDRFFAVRPEGSVSTLKIQRTERGDSAVYLCASSPRTGVDTQYFGPGTRLTVL.

V is TRBV20-1 and J is TRBJ2-5; D gene unclear. CDR1 is DFQATT and CDR2 is SNEGSKA in the germline V gene (reference sequence). This CDR3 is 12 amino acids long. The V and J ends lost 0 bases and 4 bases respectively, with 6 bases between them. CDR3 nucleotide sequence: TGCAGTGCTAGAGATAGCCGAGAGACCCAGTACTTC. This translates into CSARDSRETQYF.

This clonotype was seen a few times. At one end, the junction sequence differs from germline, possibly due to a read error. The V and J genes are TRBV4-2 and TRBJ2-1; 7 bases line up with TRBD2. The germline CDR1 and CDR2 sequences are LGHNA and YNFKEQ. The CDR3 extends over 15 amino acids. In nucleotides, the CDR3 is TGTGCCAGCACCCAAGGGGCGGGAGAATACAATGAGCAGTTCTTC. It translates to CASTQGAGEYNEQFF.

This clonotype was counted between two and nine times. This chain joins TRBV6-2 or TRBV6-3 and TRBJ1-6; TRBD1 agrees at 8 bases. CDR1 and CDR2 (germline): MNHEY, SVGEGT. Unmatched junction bases numbered 14, after V lost 2 bases and J lost 8 bases. The CDR3 contains 18 residues. The CDR3 coding sequence is TGTGCCAGCAGTTACCGCACCCCAGGGGACAGGCCATATTCACCCCTCCACTTT. Its protein product is CASSYRTPGDRPYSPLHF.